Described below is a single TCR beta chain sequence and its context. Clones were sequenced by immunoSEQ multiplex PCR, and TCRdb holds only the in-frame ones, with some missing. The data hold just over 200,000 clones, with around three quarters observed a single time. CDR1 is MNHNS, CDR2 SASEGT, per germline. V gave up 3 bases and J gave up 4 bases, with 13 bases separating them. The CDR3 runs to 16 residues. The data stem from a study of blood T cell repertoires in COVID-19. Study summary: Collection of acute and convalescent COVID-19 samples took place in the United States, Italy and Spain.

Sequenced sample: peripheral blood. The receptor was derived from a woman aged 70 to 79 with acute or convalescent COVID-19. V is TRBV6-1 and J is TRBJ2-6; D is unclear. The CDR3 loop reads CASSEAGLGGANVLTF. The CDR3 DNA is TGTGCCAGCAGTGAGGCAGGTTTAGGAGGGGCCAACGTCCTGACTTTC.